The sequence of this TCR beta chain was determined in a study of blood T cell repertoires in COVID-19. About the study: COVID-19 samples collected from the United States, Italy and Spain covered acute and convalescent phases. Sample material is recorded as cDNA or gDNA derived from T cells, B-cell-depleted T cells, or PBMCs.

Enrolment of Seattle patients took place during active infection, and they were followed longitudinally. In the study's own analysis: Counts of nucleated cells, estimated from reference gene primer amplification, were obtained. TCRdb's copy holds only in-frame clones and misses some; the assay was immunoSEQ multiplex PCR. The V and J calls and clone size were taken over from that table, and D and trimming were inferred from the DNA. This sample carries approximately 330,000 clones, about nine tenths of them seen once, and the ten largest clones take roughly 8.9%. Trimming cost V 4 bases and J 1 base; bases outside gene matches: 8. Germline CDR1 and CDR2: SQVTM and ANQGSEA. CDR3 length: 15 residues.

This sequence originates from a man in his thirties or forties with COVID-19, enrolled during active disease. Sequenced input: peripheral blood. This sequence joins TRBV29-1 and TRBJ2-3; 7 bases line up with TRBD2. The CDR3 nucleotides read TGCAGCGTTGCCCTGGGGAGGGACGGCACAGATACGCAGTATTTT. This translates into CSVALGRDGTDTQYF.